This T cell receptor beta chain was identified in a study of shared clonotypes between healthy human individuals. About 30,000 T cell genomes, or approximately 290 ng DNA, went into replicate PCRs of unsorted PBMC. Data came from immunoSEQ multiplex PCR; TCRdb stores just in-frame clones and leaves some out. This sample carries about 480,000 clones, 60% to 80% of them seen once, and the ten largest clones take approximately 12%. The ends were cut back, 6 bases at V and 4 bases at J, with 7 bases in the middle. The germline CDR1 and CDR2 sequences are MNHNY and SVGAGI (reference sequence). The length of the CDR3 is 12 residues.

The sample taken for sequencing was PBMCs. The chain links TRBV6-6 to TRBJ1-3; the D is unclear. The origin of this receptor is a woman between 35 and 50 years old in good health. Some clones in this sample may be carry-over from other donors' samples. For the CDR3, the DNA is TGTGCCAGCAGCCCCGCCGGAAACACCATATATTTT. The encoded protein is CASSPAGNTIYF.